This T cell receptor (beta chain) was sequenced during a study of blood T cell repertoires in COVID-19. TCRdb's table, derived via immunoSEQ multiplex PCR, lists solely in-frame clones and lacks some. The table has under 250,000 clones, 92% seen once. V lost 1 base to trimming and J lost 4 bases, with 11 bases between them. In germline, CDR1 is LGHDT, CDR2 YNNKEL (reference sequence). This CDR3 region has 14 residues. The chain couples TRBV3-1 (or the pseudogene TRBV3-2) to TRBJ2-7; TRBD2 might be the D (6 bases). The material sequenced was peripheral blood. The origin of this receptor is a man in his sixties with COVID-19, enrolled during active disease. DNA of the CDR3: TGTGCCAGCAGCCAAGCCGGGGGTGGGTACGAGCAGTACTTC. Translated, it gives CASSQAGGGYEQYF.